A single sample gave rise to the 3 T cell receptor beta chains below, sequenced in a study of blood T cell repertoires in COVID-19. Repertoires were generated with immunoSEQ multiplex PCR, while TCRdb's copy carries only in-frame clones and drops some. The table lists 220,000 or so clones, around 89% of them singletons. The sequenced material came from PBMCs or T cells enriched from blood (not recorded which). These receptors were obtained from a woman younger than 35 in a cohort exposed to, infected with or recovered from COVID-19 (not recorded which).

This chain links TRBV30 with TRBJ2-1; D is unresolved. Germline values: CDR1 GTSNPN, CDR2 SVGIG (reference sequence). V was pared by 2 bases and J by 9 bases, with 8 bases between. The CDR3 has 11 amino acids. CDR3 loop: CAWSPSSEQFF. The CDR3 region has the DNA TGTGCCTGGAGTCCTAGTAGTGAGCAGTTCTTC.

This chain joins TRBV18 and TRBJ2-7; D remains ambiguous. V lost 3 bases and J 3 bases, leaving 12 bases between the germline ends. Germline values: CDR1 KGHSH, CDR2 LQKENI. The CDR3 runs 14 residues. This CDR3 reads CASSPSPEYYEQYF. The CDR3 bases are TGTGCCAGCTCACCCTCACCGGAGTACTACGAGCAGTACTTC. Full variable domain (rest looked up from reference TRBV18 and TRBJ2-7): NAGVMQNPRHLVRRRGQEARLRCSPMKGHSHVYWYRQLPEEGLKFMVYLQKENIIDESGMPKERFSAEFPKEGPSILRIQQVVRGDSAAYFCASSPSPEYYEQYFGPGTRLTVT.

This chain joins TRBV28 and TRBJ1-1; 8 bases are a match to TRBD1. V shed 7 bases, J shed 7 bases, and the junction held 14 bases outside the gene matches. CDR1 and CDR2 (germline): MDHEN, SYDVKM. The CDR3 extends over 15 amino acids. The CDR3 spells CASKRGTGENHEAFF. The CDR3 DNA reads TGTGCCAGCAAGCGCGGGACAGGAGAAAATCATGAAGCTTTCTTT.